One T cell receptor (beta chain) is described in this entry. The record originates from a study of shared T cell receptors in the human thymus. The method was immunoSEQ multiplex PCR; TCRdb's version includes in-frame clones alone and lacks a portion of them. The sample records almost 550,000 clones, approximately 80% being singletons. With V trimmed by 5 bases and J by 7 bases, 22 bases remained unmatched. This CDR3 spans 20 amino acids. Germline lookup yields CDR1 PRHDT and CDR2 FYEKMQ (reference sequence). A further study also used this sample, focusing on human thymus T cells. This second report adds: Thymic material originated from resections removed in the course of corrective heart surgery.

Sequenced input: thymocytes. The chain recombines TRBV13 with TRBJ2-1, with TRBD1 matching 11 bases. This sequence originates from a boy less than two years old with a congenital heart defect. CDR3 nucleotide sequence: TGTGCCAGCAGCCTGACGGGACAGGGGGACATTTGGGTACTCGGTAATGAGCAGTTCTTC. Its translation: CASSLTGQGDIWVLGNEQFF. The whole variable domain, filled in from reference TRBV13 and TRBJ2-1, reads AAGVIQSPRHLIKEKRETATLKCYPIPRHDTVYWYQQGPGQDPQFLISFYEKMQSDKGSIPDRFSAQQFSDYHSELNMSSLELGDSALYFCASSLTGQGDIWVLGNEQFFGPGTRLTVL.